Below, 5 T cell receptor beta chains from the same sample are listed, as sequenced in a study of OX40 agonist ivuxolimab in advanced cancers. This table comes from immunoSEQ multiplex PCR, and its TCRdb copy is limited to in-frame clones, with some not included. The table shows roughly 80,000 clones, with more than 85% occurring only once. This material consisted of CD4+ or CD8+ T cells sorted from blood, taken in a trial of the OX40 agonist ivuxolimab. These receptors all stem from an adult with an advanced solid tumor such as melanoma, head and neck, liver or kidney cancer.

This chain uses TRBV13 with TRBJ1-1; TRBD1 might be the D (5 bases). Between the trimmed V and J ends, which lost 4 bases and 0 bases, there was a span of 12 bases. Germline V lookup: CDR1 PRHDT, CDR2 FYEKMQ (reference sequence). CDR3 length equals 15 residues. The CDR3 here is CASSSSGTVNTEAFF. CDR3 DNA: TGTGCCAGCAGCTCGTCCGGGACGGTGAACACTGAAGCTTTCTTT.

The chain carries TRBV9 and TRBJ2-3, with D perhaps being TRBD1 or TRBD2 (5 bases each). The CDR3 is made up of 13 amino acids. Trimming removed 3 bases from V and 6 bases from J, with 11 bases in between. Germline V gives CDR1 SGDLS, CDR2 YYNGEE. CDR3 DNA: TGTGCCAGCAGCGGAGGGGTTTTTGATACGCAGTATTTT. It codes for CASSGGVFDTQYF.

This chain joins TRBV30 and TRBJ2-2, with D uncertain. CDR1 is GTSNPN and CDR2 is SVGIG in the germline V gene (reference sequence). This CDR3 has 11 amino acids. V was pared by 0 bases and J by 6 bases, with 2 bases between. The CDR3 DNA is TGTGCCTGGAGTGTTTCCGGGGAGCTGTTTTTT. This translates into CAWSVSGELFF.

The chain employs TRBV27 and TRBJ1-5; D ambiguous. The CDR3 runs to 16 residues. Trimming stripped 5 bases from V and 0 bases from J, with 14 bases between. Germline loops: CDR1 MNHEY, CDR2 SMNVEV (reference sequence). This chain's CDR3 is CASSKTGAYSNQPQHF. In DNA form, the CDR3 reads TGTGCCAGCAGTAAGACCGGTGCATATAGCAATCAGCCCCAGCATTTT.

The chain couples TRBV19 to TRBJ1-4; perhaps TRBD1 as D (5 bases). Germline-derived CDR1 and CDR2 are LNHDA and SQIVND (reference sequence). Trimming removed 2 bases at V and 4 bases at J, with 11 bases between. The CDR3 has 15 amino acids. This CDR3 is CASSIPWGINEKLFF. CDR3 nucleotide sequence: TGTGCCAGTAGTATACCTTGGGGGATTAATGAAAAACTGTTTTTT.